One and the same sample provided the 25 T cell receptor beta chains below, sequenced in a study of blood T cell repertoires in COVID-19 (dated by TCRdb to the early 2020s). Library generation was performed with the immunoSEQ multiplex PCR assay. The table comes from immuneACCESS by way of TCRdb, which keeps in-frame sequences with V and J called. Part of the clones is missing from these tables; in studies checked, under half for an unresolved V gene and the rest for unknown reasons. This sample is represented by about 81,000 clones; about 88% of them were singletons. The ten top clones hold about 5% of the sample. Sequencing was done on a sample of peripheral blood. These TCRs come from an elderly woman with active COVID-19.

The CDR3 sequence: CASSQSGSNQPQHF. The CDR3, as DNA: TGTGCCAGCAGCCAATCGGGTAGCAATCAGCCCCAGCATTTT. V usage is TRBV4-2 and J usage is TRBJ1-5; D uncertain. V was cut by 2 bases and J by 0 bases, with 5 bases left in between. Germline V CDR1 and CDR2: LGHNA, YNFKEQ. CDR3 size: 14 residues.

This chain uses TRBV4-3 with TRBJ2-1; D gene uncertain. CDR1 is LGHNA and CDR2 is YSLEER in the germline V gene. The CDR3 totals 15 residues. Trimming left V 0 bases short and J 5 bases short, with 11 bases between. The CDR3 DNA reads as TGCGCCAGCAGCCAAGATTGGAGTTTTAACAATGAGCAGTTCTTC. Amino acid sequence: CASSQDWSFNNEQFF.

The chain uses TRBV30 and TRBJ1-5; weak D call: TRBD1 (6 bases). Germline-derived CDR1 and CDR2 are GTSNPN and SVGIG (reference sequence). Deletions cut 0 bases from V and 12 bases from J, with 21 bases between. The CDR3 has 15 amino acids. The CDR3 bases are TGTGCCTGGAGTGTGCCGGCGACAGGCCCTACTCGCCAGCATTTT. Its translation is CAWSVPATGPTRQHF.

The V and J genes are TRBV28 and TRBJ2-7; D may be TRBD1 (5 bases). The ends were cut back, 4 bases at V and 0 bases at J, with 16 bases in the middle. CDR3 length: 16 amino acids. Germline loops: CDR1 MDHEN, CDR2 SYDVKM. CDR3 DNA: TGTGCCAGCAGTTGGGCAGGGAAGGGGAACTCCTACGAGCAGTACTTC. Translating gives CASSWAGKGNSYEQYF.

The rearrangement joins TRBV9 to TRBJ2-7; TRBD2 might be the D (5 bases). This CDR3 is 16 amino acids long. Germline CDR1 SGDLS, CDR2 YYNGEE. V lost 2 bases, J lost 3 bases, and 18 bases lay in between. The CDR3 sequence: CASSVRTGRLSYEQYF. CDR3 in DNA: TGTGCCAGCAGCGTCCGGACTGGTCGGCTCAGCTACGAGCAGTACTTC.

J is TRBJ2-3 and V is TRBV9; 10 positions agree with TRBD2. The V gene end was trimmed by 9 bases and the J gene end by 2 bases; junction bases not matched to a gene: 9. This CDR3 region has 15 residues. Germline CDR1 is SGDLS and CDR2 is YYNGEE. This CDR3 is CATSEREGFTDTQYF. The CDR3 DNA reads TGTGCCACCTCCGAGCGGGAGGGATTCACAGATACGCAGTATTTT.

The rearrangement links TRBV6-2 or TRBV6-3 to TRBJ2-7, with 9 bases fitting TRBD1. Germline V gene lookup returns CDR1 MNHEY and CDR2 SVGEGT. The CDR3 sequence is 13 residues long. The junction had 4 bases not matched to a gene; V was cut back by 2 bases and J by 8 bases. Here the CDR3 reads CASSYGGQGKQYF. In DNA form, the CDR3 reads TGTGCCAGCAGTTACGGGGGACAGGGAAAGCAGTACTTC.

The V and J genes are TRBV29-1 and TRBJ2-5; D is perhaps TRBD1 (7 bases). The CDR3 runs 13 residues. The germline gives CDR1 SQVTM, CDR2 ANQGSEA. Trimming left V 3 bases short and J 5 bases short, with 13 bases between. CDR3 in DNA: TGCAGCGTTGAGCAGGGGGGCGGGGAGACCCAGTACTTC. It codes for CSVEQGGGETQYF.

The V and J genes are TRBV18 and TRBJ2-7; 7 bases match TRBD2. The trim removed 0 bases at V and 4 bases at J, leaving 3 bases unmatched. The CDR3 contains 14 residues. Per germline, CDR1 KGHSH and CDR2 LQKENI. The CDR3 region is CASSPPAGAYEQYF. CDR3 bases: TGTGCCAGCTCACCACCCGCGGGAGCTTACGAGCAGTACTTC.

The V gene is TRBV28, the J gene TRBJ2-2; TRBD2 might be the D (6 bases). The CDR3 consists of 14 residues. Trimming shortened V by 4 bases and J by 3 bases, and 9 bases separated the two germline ends. Germline V gene data show CDR1 as MDHEN and CDR2 as SYDVKM. The CDR3 region has the DNA TGTGCCAGCAGTTCGGCGGGATACACCGGGGAGCTGTTTTTT. Protein product: CASSSAGYTGELFF. The complete variable domain, with remaining parts taken from reference TRBV28 and TRBJ2-2, reads DVKVTQSSRYLVKRTGEKVFLECVQDMDHENMFWYRQDPGLGLRLIYFSYDVKMKEKGDIPEGYSVSREKKERFSLILESASTNQTSMYLCASSSAGYTGELFFGEGSRLTVL.

The genes are TRBV24-1 and TRBJ1-2; no clear D. Trimming shortened V by 5 bases and J by 6 bases, and 12 bases separated the two germline ends. Germline CDR1 is KGHDR and CDR2 is SFDVKD. The CDR3 consists of 13 residues. CDR3 protein: CATSALRGDGYTF. The CDR3 bases are TGTGCCACCAGTGCTCTACGGGGTGATGGCTACACCTTC.

J is TRBJ2-3 and V is TRBV15, with 12 bases fitting TRBD1. The germline gives CDR1 LNHNV, CDR2 YYDKDF (reference sequence). With V trimmed by 3 bases and J by 7 bases, 8 bases remained unmatched. This CDR3 spans 16 amino acids. CDR3 in DNA: TGTGCCACCAGCAGGAAACCGGGACAGGGGGCGAATACGCAGTATTTT. Translated: CATSRKPGQGANTQYF.

This clone was counted a single time. The chain recombines TRBV3-1 (or the pseudogene TRBV3-2) with TRBJ2-1; D is ambiguous. The length of the CDR3 is 14 residues. Trimming cost V 4 bases and J 0 bases, with 7 bases left between them. CDR1 and CDR2 (germline): LGHDT, YNNKEL (reference sequence). The CDR3 here is CASSPLSSYNEQFF. The CDR3 DNA is TGTGCCAGCAGCCCGCTTAGCTCCTACAATGAGCAGTTCTTC.

The V gene is TRBV28, the J gene TRBJ1-6, with TRBD1 as a possible D gene (5 bases). V dropped 8 bases and J dropped 7 bases, with 18 bases sitting between them. The CDR3 is 15 amino acids. Germline CDR1 MDHEN, CDR2 SYDVKM. CDR3: CASGPLGGRNSPLHF. The CDR3 DNA follows: TGTGCCAGCGGTCCTCTGGGGGGGAGGAATTCACCCCTCCACTTT.

The rearrangement joins TRBV5-6 to TRBJ2-1; D is undetermined. From germline, CDR1 is SGHDT and CDR2 YYEEEE. Trimming removed 0 bases at V and 0 bases at J, with 7 bases between. The CDR3 sequence is 15 residues long. The CDR3 sequence is CASSLEQYSYNEQFF. DNA for the CDR3: TGTGCCAGCAGCTTGGAACAGTACTCCTACAATGAGCAGTTCTTC. Full variable domain (remainder filled in from reference TRBV5-6 and TRBJ2-1): DAGVTQSPTHLIKTRGQQVTLRCSPKSGHDTVSWYQQALGQGPQFIFQYYEEEERQRGNFPDRFSGHQFPNYSSELNVNALLLGDSALYLCASSLEQYSYNEQFFGPGTRLTVL.

J is TRBJ2-2 and V is TRBV10-3, with 7 bases that match TRBD2. The CDR3 spans 18 residues. Unmatched junction bases numbered 16, after V lost 4 bases and J lost 5 bases. Germline CDR1 reads ENHRY; CDR2 reads SYGVKD. CDR3 protein: CAISGPTLGGGGTGELFF. As DNA, the CDR3 is TGTGCCATCAGTGGCCCCACCCTGGGGGGGGGAGGTACCGGGGAGCTGTTTTTT.

CDR3 sequence reads: CASSQGRGLKETQYF. The DNA of the CDR3 is TGTGCCAGCAGCCAAGGTCGGGGGTTAAAAGAGACCCAGTACTTC. This sequence joins TRBV3-1 (or the pseudogene TRBV3-2) and TRBJ2-5, with D possibly being TRBD2 (6 bases). Germline V CDR1 and CDR2: LGHDT, YNNKEL (reference sequence). The CDR3 is made up of 15 amino acids. V lost 1 base, J lost 3 bases, and 12 bases lay in between.

This clone was observed once. This rearrangement joins TRBV2 to TRBJ2-7, with D unclear. The V and J ends lost 7 bases and 1 base respectively, with 5 bases between them. The length of the CDR3 is 11 residues. Looked up from germline, CDR1 is SNHLY and CDR2 is FYNNEI. CDR3 in DNA: TGTGCCAGCATGAGTTCCTACGAGCAGTACTTC. Its translation: CASMSSYEQYF.

This clone has a handful of counts. CDR3 loop: CASRPMTSGSTYEQYF. The CDR3 nucleotides are TGTGCCAGCAGACCGATGACTAGCGGGAGTACCTACGAGCAGTACTTC. The J gene is TRBJ2-7, the V gene TRBV2, with TRBD2 identical over 12 bases. V shed 6 bases and J 2 bases; nucleotides not matched to a gene: 8. Germline CDR1 reads SNHLY; CDR2 reads FYNNEI. The CDR3 length is 16 residues.

The chain has TRBV10-3 and TRBJ1-3; D is ambiguous. Germline loops: CDR1 ENHRY, CDR2 SYGVKD. The CDR3 contains 16 residues. With 6 bases removed from V and 4 bases from J, the gap between germline ends came to 19 bases. This CDR3 is CAISALIFGVGNTIYF. DNA for the CDR3: TGTGCCATCAGCGCCTTAATTTTCGGGGTCGGAAACACCATATATTTT.

This clone came up once. This sequence joins TRBV18 and TRBJ1-1, with TRBD1 matching 7 bases. Germline V gives CDR1 KGHSH, CDR2 LQKENI. This CDR3 is 15 amino acids long. Trimming took 2 bases from V and 5 from J; bases not matched to a gene: 8. In DNA, the CDR3 is TGTGCCAGCTCACCATTTCACAGGGGAGAAACTGAAGCTTTCTTT. It codes for CASSPFHRGETEAFF.

This clone occurred a few times. V is TRBV28 and J is TRBJ1-5, with D possibly being TRBD1 (6 bases). Trimming cost V 5 bases and J 3 bases, with 11 bases left between them. This CDR3 has 14 residues. Germline CDR1 and CDR2: MDHEN and SYDVKM. The CDR3 region is CASSRQAPNQPQHF. CDR3 nucleotides: TGTGCCAGCAGTCGACAGGCCCCCAATCAGCCCCAGCATTTT.

The J gene is TRBJ2-3, the V gene TRBV23-1; tentatively, D is TRBD2 (6 bases). TRBV23-1 is given ORF status, its function remaining uncertain. The V and J ends lost 4 bases and 4 bases respectively, with 24 bases between them. This CDR3 contains 18 residues. The CDR3 sequence is CASSRVSGTLFHPDTQYF. The CDR3 DNA reads as TGCGCCAGCAGTCGAGTATCCGGGACTCTGTTCCACCCAGATACGCAGTATTTT.

The chain is built from TRBV28 and TRBJ2-7, with 11 bases fitting TRBD1. The V and J ends lost 3 bases and 6 bases, in that order; junction bases with no gene match: 7. The CDR3 has 15 amino acids. The germline CDR1 and CDR2 sequences are MDHEN and SYDVKM. The CDR3 nucleotides are TGTGCCAGCAGTTTCCGGACAGGGGGCATTGGCGAGCAGTACTTC. This codes for CASSFRTGGIGEQYF.

The genes are TRBV9 and TRBJ2-5; a possible D gene is TRBD1 (6 bases). The CDR3 consists of 14 residues. Trimming removed 3 bases at V and 3 bases at J, with 12 bases between. CDR1 SGDLS and CDR2 YYNGEE come from the germline V gene. CDR3 protein: CASSAPTGKETQYF. The CDR3 coding sequence is TGTGCCAGCAGCGCACCCACAGGGAAAGAGACCCAGTACTTC.